The next 26 T cell receptor beta chains were all read from a single sample in a study of long-term antiretroviral therapy in people with HIV. Survey-level resolution applied to immunoSEQ assay v3.0. The protocol was immunoSEQ multiplex PCR, while the TCRdb copy is restricted to in-frame clones and leaves out a portion. Of some 27,000 clones listed, 85% to 95% are singletons. The sample consisted of unsorted PBMCs, taken roughly 6.5 years after starting antiretroviral therapy. These receptors all come from a woman aged 40 to 50 with HIV.

The CDR3 here is CASSYGSGLRNEKLFF. The CDR3 DNA reads as TGTGCCAGCAGTTACGGGTCGGGACTCCGGAATGAAAAACTGTTTTTT. The chain carries TRBV6-5 and TRBJ1-4, with D possibly being TRBD1 (5 bases). With 2 bases removed from V and 5 bases from J, the gap between germline ends came to 15 bases. The length of the CDR3 is 16 residues. The germline V gene encodes CDR1 MNHEY and CDR2 SVGAGI.

This clone occurred a few times. V and J are TRBV10-3 and TRBJ2-7; 8 nucleotides agree with TRBD2. CDR1 and CDR2 from the germline V gene are ENHRY and SYGVKD. V lost 2 bases and J lost 3; bases outside the gene matches: 9. The CDR3 runs 16 residues. The CDR3 DNA sequence: TGTGCCATCAGTGAGCAAGGCGGGGGGAACTTCTACGAGCAGTACTTC. This codes for CAISEQGGGNFYEQYF.

Remarks on this clone: The junction departs from germline at one end; a sequencing error may be responsible. J is TRBJ1-2 and V is TRBV6-5; unclear D gene. Germline V gives CDR1 MNHEY, CDR2 SVGAGI. There are 12 residues in the CDR3. The CDR3 sequence: CAISNSNYGYTF. The CDR3 DNA sequence: TGTGCCATCAGTAACAGTAACTATGGCTACACCTTC.

The chain is built from TRBV4-3 and TRBJ1-5, with D possibly matching TRBD1 (6 bases). Germline V CDR1 and CDR2: LGHNA, YSLEER. The CDR3 runs to 16 residues. Trimming took 1 base from V and 2 from J, leaving 12 bases between them. The CDR3 region has the DNA TGCGCCAGCAGCCAAGGCGGGGGGCCCGGCAATCAGCCCCAGCATTTT. Translated: CASSQGGGPGNQPQHF.

This chain links TRBV5-5 with TRBJ1-3; D unresolved. The length of the CDR3 is 15 residues. V was clipped by 1 base and J by 4 bases, with 12 bases between them. Germline CDR1 and CDR2: SGHKS and YYEKEE (reference sequence). CDR3 region: CASSLRREPGNTIYF. CDR3 sequence (DNA): TGTGCCAGCAGCTTGAGGAGGGAGCCCGGAAACACCATATATTTT.

The chain links TRBV7-9 to TRBJ2-5; 8 bases match TRBD1. Germline CDR1 SEHNR, CDR2 FQNEAQ (reference sequence). The CDR3 contains 15 residues. The junction had 6 bases not matched to a gene; V was cut back by 5 bases and J by 1 base. The CDR3 here is CASSPRDRTQETQYF. DNA for the CDR3: TGTGCCAGCAGCCCCCGGGACAGGACCCAAGAGACCCAGTACTTC.

The genes are TRBV11-3 and TRBJ1-2; D gene ambiguous. Trimming cost V 6 bases and J 0 bases, with 23 bases left between them. The germline V gene encodes CDR1 SGHNT and CDR2 YENEEA. CDR3 length: 18 amino acids. The CDR3 DNA is TGTGCCAGCAGTCTAAATTATGGGGAAAACCTTTCTAACTATGGCTACACCTTC. Protein sequence: CASSLNYGENLSNYGYTF.

This sequence joins TRBV7-9 and TRBJ2-7; D may be TRBD1 (6 bases). The CDR3 has 13 residues. Trimming shortened V by 5 bases and J by 7 bases, and 15 bases separated the two germline ends. In germline, CDR1 is SEHNR, CDR2 FQNEAQ (reference sequence). This CDR3 reads CASSETGRSEQYF. The CDR3 nucleotides are TGTGCCAGCAGCGAGACAGGCCGATCGGAGCAGTACTTC.

The V and J genes are TRBV7-8 and TRBJ1-1; TRBD1 is a possible D gene (5 bases). CDR1 and CDR2 (germline): SGHVS, FQNEAQ. The CDR3 is 16 amino acids. V gave up 2 bases and J gave up 0 bases, with 13 bases separating them. CDR3 residues: CASSLSGGVMNTEAFF. The DNA for the CDR3 is TGTGCCAGCAGCTTATCCGGGGGAGTAATGAACACTGAAGCTTTCTTT.

The chain uses TRBV9 and TRBJ2-7; either TRBD1 or TRBD2 may fit D (5 bases each). The CDR3 totals 15 residues. Deletions cut 3 bases from V and 1 base from J, with 14 bases between. Germline values: CDR1 SGDLS, CDR2 YYNGEE. The CDR3 coding sequence is TGTGCCAGCAGCGCGGGACCGTCCAATTCCTACGAGCAGTACTTC. Translating gives CASSAGPSNSYEQYF. The full variable domain, in which reference TRBV9 and TRBJ2-7 provide the parts outside the CDR3, is DSGVTQTPKHLITATGQRVTLRCSPRSGDLSVYWYQQSLDQGLQFLIQYYNGEERAKGNILERFSAQQFPDLHSELNLSSLELGDSALYFCASSAGPSNSYEQYFGPGTRLTVT.

V is TRBV7-9 and J is TRBJ1-2; D is possibly TRBD1 (5 bases). CDR3 length: 16 residues. Looked up from germline, CDR1 is SEHNR and CDR2 is FQNEAQ (reference sequence). The V and J ends lost 4 bases and 2 bases respectively, with 17 bases between them. The CDR3 loop reads CASSSQGAEINYGYTF. Here the CDR3 DNA reads TGTGCCAGCAGCTCGCAGGGAGCGGAGATAAACTATGGCTACACCTTC.

V is TRBV6-6 and J is TRBJ2-2; TRBD1 is a possible D gene (5 bases). V was cut by 4 bases and J by 2 bases, with 8 bases left in between. CDR1 MNHNY and CDR2 SVGAGI come from the germline V gene (reference sequence). The CDR3 contains 14 residues. CDR3 sequence reads: CASSLGQNTGELFF. The CDR3 DNA follows: TGTGCCAGCAGTTTAGGACAAAACACCGGGGAGCTGTTTTTT.

V is TRBV5-1 and J is TRBJ2-5, with D perhaps assigned TRBD1 or TRBD2 (5 bases each). The length of the CDR3 is 13 residues. V shed 3 bases and J shed 5 bases, with 11 bases lying between them. Germline V gene lookup returns CDR1 SGHRS and CDR2 YFSETQ. CDR3 sequence reads: CASSWDELETQYF. DNA of the CDR3: TGCGCCAGCAGCTGGGACGAATTGGAGACCCAGTACTTC.

The rearrangement uses TRBV6-5 and TRBJ2-1, with TRBD2 matching over 13 bases. V was pared by 7 bases and J by 9 bases, with 9 bases of the junction left unmatched. Germline lookup yields CDR1 MNHEY and CDR2 SVGAGI. The CDR3 runs 15 residues. As DNA, the CDR3 is TGTGCCAGCACCCTCCGGACTAGCGGGGGAAGTGAGCAGTTCTTC. Translated: CASTLRTSGGSEQFF.

V gene TRBV7-2 combines with J gene TRBJ2-5; D gene uncertain. The CDR3 runs to 15 residues. V shed 3 bases and J shed 0 bases, with 11 bases lying between them. Germline CDR1 is SGHTA and CDR2 is FQGNSA. The DNA of the CDR3 is TGTGCCAGCAGCTTGAGCCGAACTAACCAAGAGACCCAGTACTTC. This translates into CASSLSRTNQETQYF.

The chain has TRBV5-1 and TRBJ1-1; 10 positions agree with TRBD1. V dropped 1 base and J dropped 3; count of bases not matched to a gene: 15. CDR3 size: 19 residues. The germline V gene encodes CDR1 SGHRS and CDR2 YFSETQ. This CDR3 is CASSLSRFSTGTGDTEAFF. CDR3 coding DNA: TGCGCCAGCAGCTTGAGTAGATTCTCCACCGGGACAGGGGACACTGAAGCTTTCTTT.

This clone was detected only once. The chain joins TRBV19 to TRBJ1-2; D might be TRBD1 (5 bases). V shed 7 bases and J shed 2 bases, with 14 bases lying between them. This CDR3 region has 14 residues. Germline V CDR1 and CDR2: LNHDA, SQIVND (reference sequence). CDR3 DNA sequence: TGTGCCAGTATTCCGACAGCGTTAAACTATGGCTACACCTTC. Protein: CASIPTALNYGYTF.

The rearrangement links TRBV7-8 to TRBJ2-1; D might be TRBD2 (5 bases). Germline lookup yields CDR1 SGHVS and CDR2 FQNEAQ. The germline V and J ends were trimmed by 4 bases and 2 bases, with 12 bases remaining between them. The CDR3 length is 15 residues. CDR3 DNA: TGTGCCAGCAGCTCCCGGGAACCTACCTACAATGAGCAGTTCTTC. Amino acid sequence: CASSSREPTYNEQFF.

As regards this clone: This same CDR3 is encoded by further DNA sequences in the sample. This chain's CDR3 is CASSSGNSYEQYF. In DNA, the CDR3 is TGCGCCAGCAGCTCCGGGAACTCCTACGAGCAGTACTTC. The chain recombines TRBV5-1 with TRBJ2-7, with a possible D match to TRBD2 (5 bases). Trimming removed 3 bases from V and 0 bases from J, with 7 bases in between. The CDR3 runs to 13 residues. Germline lookup yields CDR1 SGHRS and CDR2 YFSETQ.

This sequence joins TRBV11-1 and TRBJ2-3, with D unclear. V was shortened by 1 base and J by 0 bases, with 5 bases between the two germline ends. From germline, CDR1 is SGHAT and CDR2 FQDESV (reference sequence). The length of the CDR3 is 14 residues. The CDR3 loop is CASSLGGSTDTQYF. CDR3 nucleotides: TGTGCCAGCAGCTTAGGTGGAAGCACAGATACGCAGTATTTT.

This clone was detected once. The rearrangement joins TRBV6-6 to TRBJ2-7, with TRBD2 identical over 7 bases. The germline gives CDR1 MNHNY, CDR2 SVGAGI (reference sequence). V shed 6 bases, J shed 6 bases, and the junction held 11 bases outside the gene matches. The CDR3 sequence is 14 residues long. The CDR3 DNA reads TGTGCCAGCAGCCTGCGGGGGACGAACGGCGAGCAGTACTTC. This translates into CASSLRGTNGEQYF.

The rearrangement joins TRBV6-1 to TRBJ1-1, with D hard to call. The germline gives CDR1 MNHNS, CDR2 SASEGT. The CDR3 covers 16 residues. V lost 3 bases and J 3 bases, leaving 17 bases between the germline ends. The DNA for the CDR3 is TGTGCCAGCAGTGAGATCTACGGGCGCGTGGACACTGAAGCTTTCTTT. As protein: CASSEIYGRVDTEAFF.

The chain has TRBV5-4 and TRBJ2-7, with D tentatively TRBD2 (6 bases). With 1 base removed from V and 2 bases from J, the gap between germline ends came to 13 bases. The germline gives CDR1 SGHNT, CDR2 YYREEE (reference sequence). The CDR3 is 15 amino acids. The CDR3 DNA follows: TGTGCCAGCAGCTTGTATAGCGGAGGTCCCTACGAGCAGTACTTC. Translation: CASSLYSGGPYEQYF.

The chain employs TRBV27 and TRBJ1-5; possibly TRBD1 for D (5 bases). The CDR3 sequence is 17 residues long. V was clipped by 5 bases and J by 5 bases, with 22 bases between them. Germline V gene lookup returns CDR1 MNHEY and CDR2 SMNVEV (reference sequence). CDR3 loop: CASSRFSAGGGYQPQHF. In DNA, the CDR3 is TGTGCCAGCAGTCGTTTCTCCGCGGGGGGAGGGTATCAGCCCCAGCATTTT.

The chain uses TRBV2 and TRBJ2-3; 9 bases fit TRBD1. Germline trimming cut 6 bases from V and 6 bases from J; bases unmatched to any gene: 13. CDR1 SNHLY and CDR2 FYNNEI come from the germline V gene. The CDR3 extends over 16 amino acids. In nucleotides, the CDR3 is TGTGCCAGCAGGGAGACAGGGGGTATTCCCGGTGATACGCAGTATTTT. It codes for CASRETGGIPGDTQYF.

The J gene is TRBJ1-2, the V gene TRBV7-9; D may be TRBD1 (6 bases). Deletions cut 4 bases from V and 5 bases from J, with 20 bases between. Germline loops: CDR1 SEHNR, CDR2 FQNEAQ (reference sequence). The CDR3 spans 16 residues. CDR3 coding DNA: TGTGCCAGCAGCTCATCAGGTGGTGGAGGGGGGTATGGCTACACCTTC. Its protein is CASSSSGGGGGYGYTF.